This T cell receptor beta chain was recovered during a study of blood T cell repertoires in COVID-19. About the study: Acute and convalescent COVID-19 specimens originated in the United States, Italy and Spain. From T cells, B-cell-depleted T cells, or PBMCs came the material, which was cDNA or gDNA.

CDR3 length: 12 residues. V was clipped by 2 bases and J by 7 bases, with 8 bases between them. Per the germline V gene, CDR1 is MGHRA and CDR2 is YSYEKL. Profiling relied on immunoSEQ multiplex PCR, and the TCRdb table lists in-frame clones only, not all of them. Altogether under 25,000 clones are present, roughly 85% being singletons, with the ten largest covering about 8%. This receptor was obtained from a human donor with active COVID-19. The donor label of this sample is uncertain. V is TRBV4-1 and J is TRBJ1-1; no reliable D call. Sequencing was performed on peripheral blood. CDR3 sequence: CASSQLTDEAFF. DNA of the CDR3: TGCGCCAGCAGCCAACTCACAGATGAAGCTTTCTTT.